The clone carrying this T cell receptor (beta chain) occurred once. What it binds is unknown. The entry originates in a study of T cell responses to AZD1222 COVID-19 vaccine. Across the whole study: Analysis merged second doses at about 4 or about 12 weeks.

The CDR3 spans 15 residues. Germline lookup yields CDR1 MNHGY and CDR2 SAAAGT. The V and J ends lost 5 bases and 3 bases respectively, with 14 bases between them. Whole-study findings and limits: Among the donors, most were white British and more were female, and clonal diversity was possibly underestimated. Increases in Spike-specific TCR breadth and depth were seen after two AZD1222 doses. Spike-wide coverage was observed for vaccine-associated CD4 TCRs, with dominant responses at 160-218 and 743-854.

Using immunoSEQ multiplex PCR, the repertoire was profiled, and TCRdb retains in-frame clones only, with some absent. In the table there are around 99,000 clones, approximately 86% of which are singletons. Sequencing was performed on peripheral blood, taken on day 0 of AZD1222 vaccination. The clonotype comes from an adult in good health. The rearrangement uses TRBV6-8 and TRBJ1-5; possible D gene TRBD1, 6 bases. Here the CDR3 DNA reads TGTGCCAGCAGTCCTCCGGGACACCTCAATCAGCCCCAGCATTTT. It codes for CASSPPGHLNQPQHF.